What follows are 31 T cell receptor beta chains derived from one specimen sequenced in a study of response to subunit inactivated influenza vaccine. TCRdb reprocessed the RT-PCR reads via MiXCR and lists one record per CDR3 protein. The profile covers about 540,000 distinct CDR3 sequences, with under 30% appearing a single time and 2.5% to 3.5% taken by the ten largest. The data were also submitted as part of a second study, on T cells expressing NK-cell markers. As that study records: The authors made TCR beta cDNA libraries by 5'RACE template switching. This switching added a universal primer site and UMIs.

This specimen was CD4+ T cells sorted from PBMCs, taken approximately 13 days after vaccination. Receptor source: a man aged 50-60 years who received an inactivated influenza vaccine.

This clonotype was observed a few times. The chain uses TRBV7-6 and TRBJ2-3; 7 bases line up with TRBD1. The CDR3 runs to 15 residues. CDR1 is SGHVS and CDR2 is FNYEAQ in the germline V gene. V dropped 5 bases and J dropped 6; count of bases not matched to a gene: 11. CDR3 in amino acids: CASSLQLTGSDTQYF. The CDR3 DNA sequence: TGTGCCAGCAGCCTACAGCTGACAGGGTCGGATACGCAGTATTTT.

This chain uses TRBV15 with TRBJ1-6; no clear D gene. The CDR3 length is 13 residues. Germline CDR1 is LNHNV and CDR2 is YYDKDF (reference sequence). The ends were cut back, 0 bases at V and 9 bases at J, with 6 bases in the middle. The DNA of the CDR3 is TGTGCCACCAGCAGAGACGTTTCTTCACCCCTCCACTTT. Residues: CATSRDVSSPLHF.

In its sample, this clonotype was seen many times. V gene TRBV4-3 combines with J gene TRBJ2-7, with 8 bases identical to TRBD2. The junction had 14 bases not matched to a gene; V was cut back by 0 bases and J by 7 bases. The CDR3 extends over 17 amino acids. Looked up from germline, CDR1 is LGHNA and CDR2 is YSLEER. CDR3 DNA: TGCGCCAGCAGCCAAGATTCAAGCGGGGGTGTTTCGAGTGAGCAGTACTTC. Its protein product is CASSQDSSGGVSSEQYF.

This clonotype was detected many times. This chain joins TRBV20-1 and TRBJ2-7, with D possibly being TRBD2 (6 bases). CDR1 is DFQATT and CDR2 is SNEGSKA in the germline V gene (reference sequence). V gave up 1 base and J gave up 0 bases, with 16 bases separating them. The CDR3 is made up of 16 amino acids. CDR3 sequence: CSARVGSSVSSYEQYF. As DNA, the CDR3 is TGCAGTGCTAGAGTGGGCTCTAGCGTAAGCTCCTACGAGCAGTACTTC.

The chain has TRBV2 and TRBJ2-3; D is possibly TRBD1 or TRBD2 (6 bases each). The germline V and J ends were trimmed by 10 bases and 4 bases, with 15 bases remaining between them. CDR1 and CDR2 (germline): SNHLY, FYNNEI. This CDR3 is 13 amino acids long. The CDR3 loop is CATKGDFADTQYF. The CDR3 bases are TGTGCCACCAAGGGGGACTTCGCAGATACGCAGTATTTT.

This clonotype came up many times. The chain uses TRBV5-5 and TRBJ2-1; possibly TRBD2 for D (6 bases). In germline, CDR1 is SGHKS, CDR2 YYEKEE (reference sequence). Trimming removed 4 bases from V and 15 bases from J, with 23 bases in between. The CDR3 is 14 amino acids. CDR3 in amino acids: CASSLRRETPTRFF. DNA of the CDR3: TGTGCCAGCAGCCTCCGCCGGGAGACACCAACACGGTTCTTC.

The chain uses TRBV15 and TRBJ2-1; 8 positions agree with TRBD2. The CDR3 length is 14 residues. Germline V CDR1 and CDR2: LNHNV, YYDKDF (reference sequence). The V and J ends lost 5 bases and 5 bases, in that order; junction bases with no gene match: 5. The CDR3 nucleotides are TGTGCCACCAGCTTCACTAGCGGAGACAATGAGCAGTTCTTC. Amino acids: CATSFTSGDNEQFF.

The chain uses TRBV3-1 and TRBJ2-3, with 7 positions matching TRBD1. V dropped 4 bases and J dropped 7; count of bases not matched to a gene: 11. Germline V CDR1 and CDR2: LGHDT, YNNKEL (reference sequence). The CDR3 is 15 residues long. The CDR3 coding sequence is TGTGCCAGCAGCCTTAAACAGGGGACCCTCAATACGCAGTATTTT. The encoded protein is CASSLKQGTLNTQYF.

This chain uses TRBV6-5 with TRBJ2-2; D perhaps matches TRBD2 (5 bases). The germline V gene encodes CDR1 MNHEY and CDR2 SVGAGI. Deletions cut 6 bases from V and 6 bases from J, with 14 bases between. The CDR3 consists of 14 residues. CDR3 DNA sequence: TGTGCCAGCAGGTCTACTAGGGCGGCCGGGGAGCTGTTTTTT. Protein: CASRSTRAAGELFF.

The rearrangement joins TRBV9 to TRBJ2-2; D may be TRBD2 (5 bases). The CDR3 runs 16 residues. V was cut by 0 bases and J by 3 bases, with 12 bases left in between. From germline, CDR1 is SGDLS and CDR2 YYNGEE. This CDR3 is CASSVGPLGDTGELFF. CDR3 nucleotide sequence: TGTGCCAGCAGCGTAGGTCCCCTGGGAGACACCGGGGAGCTGTTTTTT.

The CDR3 bases are TGCAGTGCTAGAGTAACGGCGGAAGAGACCCAGTACTTC. Translation: CSARVTAEETQYF. The V and J genes are TRBV20-1 and TRBJ2-5; D gene unclear. CDR1 is DFQATT, CDR2 SNEGSKA, per germline (reference sequence). The V and J ends lost 1 base and 3 bases respectively, with 9 bases between them. The CDR3 is 13 amino acids.

This clonotype appeared a few times. The chain employs TRBV4-1 and TRBJ2-1, with TRBD1 identical over 8 bases. From germline, CDR1 is MGHRA and CDR2 YSYEKL. CDR3 length equals 13 residues. With 8 bases clipped from V and 7 bases from J, the junction kept 7 bases outside the gene matches. CDR3 in DNA: TGCGCCAGCGCTGGACAGGGCCGAAATGAGCAGTTCTTC. This gives the protein CASAGQGRNEQFF.

The sample holds many counts of this clonotype. V gene TRBV29-1 combines with J gene TRBJ1-1, with a weak D call TRBD1 (5 bases). This CDR3 has 13 amino acids. Trimming stripped 7 bases from V and 3 bases from J, with 15 bases between. CDR1 is SQVTM and CDR2 is ANQGSEA in the germline V gene. The CDR3 nucleotides are TGCAGCGCTGGGGGGGTAGTCGACACTGAAGCTTTCTTT. Amino acids: CSAGGVVDTEAFF.

This chain links TRBV20-1 with TRBJ2-3; D may be TRBD2 (7 bases). Germline V gene lookup returns CDR1 DFQATT and CDR2 SNEGSKA (reference sequence). The length of the CDR3 is 19 residues. The V end was cut by 5 bases, the J end by 4 bases, with 31 bases between. DNA for the CDR3: TGCAGTGCTCACGTTCGGGGGGCGGGATCTGGATGGTTGGCAGATACGCAGTATTTT. This translates into CSAHVRGAGSGWLADTQYF.

V and J are TRBV6-2 or TRBV6-3 and TRBJ2-1; 14 bases are a match to TRBD2. With V trimmed by 6 bases and J by 7 bases, 11 bases remained unmatched. Germline V CDR1 and CDR2: MNHEY, SVGEGT. This CDR3 has 17 residues. This CDR3 reads CASSHYGLAGGRNEQFF. The DNA for the CDR3 is TGTGCCAGCAGCCACTACGGACTAGCGGGAGGTAGGAATGAGCAGTTCTTC.

This clonotype was picked up one time. The chain couples TRBV28 to TRBJ1-1; no clear D gene. The CDR3 consists of 15 residues. Germline V gene data show CDR1 as MDHEN and CDR2 as SYDVKM. V shed 6 bases and J shed 1 base, with 15 bases lying between them. CDR3 protein: CASSPSGEKNTEAFF. The DNA for the CDR3 is TGTGCCAGCAGCCCCTCGGGCGAGAAGAACACTGAAGCTTTCTTT. Variable domain in full (rest from reference TRBV28 and TRBJ1-1): DVKVTQSSRYLVKRTGEKVFLECVQDMDHENMFWYRQDPGLGLRLIYFSYDVKMKEKGDIPEGYSVSREKKERFSLILESASTNQTSMYLCASSPSGEKNTEAFFGQGTRLTVV.

V and J are TRBV2 and TRBJ1-1, with a weak D call TRBD1 (6 bases). V was clipped by 6 bases and J by 0 bases, with 14 bases between them. The CDR3 runs 15 residues. CDR1 is SNHLY and CDR2 is FYNNEI in the germline V gene. In nucleotides, the CDR3 is TGTGCCAGCAGACCGCCCGGGACACTGAACACTGAAGCTTTCTTT. It is translated as CASRPPGTLNTEAFF.

This clonotype was counted only a few times. The V call is TRBV5-1, the J call TRBJ1-1; possibly TRBD1 for D (5 bases). This CDR3 comprises 12 residues. Germline V gives CDR1 SGHRS, CDR2 YFSETQ. V was clipped by 4 bases and J by 8 bases, with 12 bases between them. For the CDR3, the DNA is TGCGCCAGCAGCGAGGGGACGGAAGAAGCTTTCTTT. This translates into CASSEGTEEAFF. The whole variable domain, remainder taken from reference TRBV5-1 and TRBJ1-1, is KAGVTQTPRYLIKTRGQQVTLSCSPISGHRSVSWYQQTPGQGLQFLFEYFSETQRNKGNFPGRFSGRQFSNSRSEMNVSTLELGDSALYLCASSEGTEEAFFGQGTRLTVV.

The chain has TRBV25-1 and TRBJ2-5; D is undetermined. V was clipped by 0 bases and J by 1 base, with 15 bases between them. The CDR3 consists of 17 residues. Germline V gene lookup returns CDR1 MGHDK and CDR2 SYGVNS. CDR3 sequence (DNA): TGTGCCAGCAGTGAATATCCCCCAGTGCAGCTCCAAGAGACCCAGTACTTC. Translation: CASSEYPPVQLQETQYF.

The chain recombines TRBV7-8 with TRBJ1-2; D uncertain. V was pared by 5 bases and J by 14 bases, with 27 bases between. Germline V gene data show CDR1 as SGHVS and CDR2 as FQNEAQ. The CDR3 runs 15 residues. CDR3 in DNA: TGTGCCAGCAGCCAGGATGTCGGCTCCGCCTTGGGTTGGACCTTC. Its protein product is CASSQDVGSALGWTF.

The chain is built from TRBV3-1 and TRBJ1-5; D not certain. The germline gives CDR1 LGHDT, CDR2 YNNKEL (reference sequence). The CDR3 covers 12 residues. V gave up 1 base and J gave up 9 bases, with 7 bases separating them. Here the CDR3 reads CASSQGRTPQHF. CDR3 coding DNA: TGTGCCAGCAGCCAAGGGCGGACGCCCCAGCATTTT.

V usage is TRBV12-3 or TRBV12-4 and J usage is TRBJ1-5; the D is unclear. Deletions cut 3 bases from V and 7 bases from J, with 10 bases between. The CDR3 spans 13 residues. DNA of the CDR3: TGTGCCAGCAGTTTCGAAGGGAGGCAGCCCCAGCATTTT. Its protein is CASSFEGRQPQHF.

This clonotype was detected a few times. The gene calls are TRBV2 and TRBJ2-5, with a possible D match to TRBD2 (5 bases). Germline-derived CDR1 and CDR2 are SNHLY and FYNNEI. The CDR3 consists of 13 residues. Trimming removed 8 bases from V and 4 bases from J, with 14 bases in between. CDR3 region: CASSRGWGETQYF. In nucleotides, the CDR3 is TGTGCCAGCTCACGGGGATGGGGAGAGACCCAGTACTTC.

The chain has TRBV5-1 and TRBJ2-5; D ambiguous. CDR1 and CDR2 from the germline V gene are SGHRS and YFSETQ. V shed 0 bases and J shed 9 bases, with 9 bases lying between them. CDR3 length: 12 residues. The CDR3 bases are TGCGCCAGCAGCTTGGACTCGACATCCCAGTACTTC. This gives the protein CASSLDSTSQYF.

In this sample, this clonotype turned up a few times. The rearrangement links TRBV4-3 to TRBJ2-3, with TRBD2 as a possible D gene (5 bases). From germline, CDR1 is LGHNA and CDR2 YSLEER. V shed 1 base and J shed 0 bases, with 8 bases lying between them. The CDR3 runs 15 residues. The CDR3 here is CASSQVWTSTDTQYF. CDR3 DNA: TGCGCCAGCAGCCAAGTCTGGACTAGCACAGATACGCAGTATTTT.

This clonotype was seen a handful of times. The chain couples TRBV5-1 to TRBJ2-3; D gene ambiguous. Looked up from germline, CDR1 is SGHRS and CDR2 is YFSETQ. The CDR3 covers 15 residues. Trimming took 0 bases from V and 4 from J, leaving 12 bases between them. The CDR3 is CASSLAYGKADTQYF. CDR3 nucleotides: TGCGCCAGCAGCTTGGCCTACGGTAAAGCAGATACGCAGTATTTT.

The chain carries TRBV7-2 and TRBJ2-7, with 11 bases fitting TRBD2. The V gene end was trimmed by 2 bases and the J gene end by 6 bases; junction bases not matched to a gene: 9. The CDR3 has 16 residues. CDR1 is SGHTA, CDR2 FQGNSA, per germline. CDR3 nucleotide sequence: TGTGCCAGCAGCTTAAAGTTCACTAGCGGGGGCCGCGAGCAGTACTTC. Residues: CASSLKFTSGGREQYF.

This clonotype occurred many times. The rearrangement uses TRBV10-3 and TRBJ2-3; D gene ambiguous. The germline V and J ends were trimmed by 1 base and 1 base, with 6 bases remaining between them. The CDR3 loop spans 14 amino acids. Germline lookup yields CDR1 ENHRY and CDR2 SYGVKD. The chain's CDR3 is CAISELAGTDTQYF. The CDR3 DNA sequence: TGTGCCATCAGTGAGTTGGCTGGCACAGATACGCAGTATTTT.

This clonotype was seen only a few times. The chain employs TRBV7-6 and TRBJ2-5; D is undetermined. Germline V gives CDR1 SGHVS, CDR2 FNYEAQ. The CDR3 contains 14 residues. Trimming shortened V by 4 bases and J by 1 base, and 10 bases separated the two germline ends. Written as DNA, the CDR3 is TGTGCCAGCAGCTCTAGAGTTGGCCAAGAGACCCAGTACTTC. As protein: CASSSRVGQETQYF.

This clonotype was counted only a few times. V gene TRBV6-1 combines with J gene TRBJ2-7; possible D gene TRBD2, 6 bases. The germline gives CDR1 MNHNS, CDR2 SASEGT. V was cut by 6 bases and J by 0 bases, with 12 bases left in between. This CDR3 comprises 14 residues. The DNA of the CDR3 is TGTGCCAGCAGGGGAGTCGGGGGCTCCTACGAGCAGTACTTC. This codes for CASRGVGGSYEQYF.

This chain uses TRBV7-8 with TRBJ1-2; 7 nucleotides line up with TRBD1. V lost 5 bases and J lost 5; bases outside the gene matches: 11. This CDR3 comprises 15 residues. CDR1 is SGHVS, CDR2 FQNEAQ, per germline. CDR3 residues: CASSKDRSKGYGYTF. CDR3 in DNA: TGTGCCAGCAGCAAGGACAGGTCGAAAGGATATGGCTACACCTTC.